These 4 T cell receptor beta chains came from one sample sequenced in a study of T cell responses to AZD1222 COVID-19 vaccine. Method: immunoSEQ multiplex PCR; TCRdb's copy keeps in-frame clones and lacks some. The sample has roughly 77,000 clones; just over 90% are singletons. The specimen comprised peripheral blood, sampled 28 days after the second AZD1222 dose. The receptor set was obtained from an adult who received the AZD1222 COVID-19 vaccine.

This chain uses TRBV5-8 with TRBJ1-4, with D perhaps TRBD1 (6 bases). The CDR3 has 14 amino acids. In germline, CDR1 is SGHTS, CDR2 YDEGEE. Deletions cut 10 bases from V and 2 bases from J, with 15 bases between. In nucleotides, the CDR3 is TGTGCCCGGTCTACAGGGTCCACTAATGAAAAACTGTTTTTT. This gives the protein CARSTGSTNEKLFF.

DNA of the CDR3: TGTGCCAGCAGCCCGCACCCGGGGGGGCTCGGAACCGGGGAGCTGTTTTTT. Translated, it gives CASSPHPGGLGTGELFF. The chain couples TRBV5-8 to TRBJ2-2; 8 bases map to TRBD2. This CDR3 has 17 amino acids. Trimming cost V 4 bases and J 5 bases; bases outside gene matches: 13. The germline CDR1 and CDR2 sequences are SGHTS and YDEGEE.

This rearrangement joins TRBV5-5 to TRBJ2-7; D is possibly TRBD1 or TRBD2 (6 bases each). The CDR3 extends over 15 amino acids. Germline CDR1 is SGHKS and CDR2 is YYEKEE (reference sequence). V lost 0 bases, J lost 6 bases, and 16 bases lay in between. The CDR3 reads CASSLEGGGLIEQYF. CDR3 DNA sequence: TGTGCCAGCAGCTTGGAGGGGGGCGGTCTGATCGAGCAGTACTTC.

This sequence joins TRBV18 and TRBJ1-2; the match to TRBD1 covers 10 bases. Germline V gives CDR1 KGHSH, CDR2 LQKENI. J lost 7 bases, V lost 7 bases, and 9 bases had no gene match. This CDR3 contains 14 residues. CDR3: CASLPDRGTSGYTF. Here the CDR3 DNA reads TGTGCCAGCTTACCGGACAGGGGGACTTCTGGCTACACCTTC.